This T cell receptor beta chain was profiled in a study of T cells after yellow fever vaccination (dated by TCRdb to the late 2010s). For the study in its entirety: The SMART-Seq v4 Ultra Low Input RNA kit was used to prepare libraries from fractions with low cell numbers. To follow T-cell clones before and after both primary and booster YFV17D yellow fever vaccination, bulk TCR alpha and beta repertoires underwent longitudinal sequencing. Two healthy male donors made up the cohort, one aged 18 to 30 years and the other aged 30 to 39 years. Bulk PBMC replicates and cell subsets were isolated from blood drawn at multiple timepoints before and after both primary and secondary immunization. Findings and caveats that apply to the study as a whole: A small fraction of clonotypes showed up in both the CD4 and CD8 compartments, probably as a result of convergent recombination. Compared with the primary T-cell response, the secondary T-cell response was faster but weaker, reaching its peak on day 5 rather than on day 15. After the booster, most of the clones that had expanded following primary vaccination were detected again (just under 97% of CD4 and around 88% of CD8), which suggests that memory was broadly maintained. Because the study included only a couple of donors, the extent to which the findings can be generalized is limited. FACS-sorted repertoires could contain abundant contaminating clonotypes from the bulk population, so computational filtering was required.

In the paper's terms, the treatment or condition label means: live attenuated yellow fever vaccine strain. At each blood-draw timepoint, two biological replicates of bulk PBMCs were collected. A standard Ficoll-Paque protocol was used to isolate PBMCs from peripheral blood. TriZol was used to extract RNA from bulk PBMCs, CD4 and CD8 fractions, and dextramer-positive and dextramer-negative fractions. Sequencer: Illumina NovaSeq 6000. TCR cDNA was made using 5'RACE template switching, a step that added a universal primer site and unique molecular identifiers. Priming for cDNA synthesis came from both the TCR alpha and TCR beta constant segments. Libraries were amplified in two PCR steps, with sample barcodes and sequencing adapters added in the second step. Sequencing of libraries was done on Illumina HiSeq 2500 (2x100 bp) or NovaSeq (2x150 bp). The source study handled its data this way. MIGEC handled demultiplexing of reads and collapsing into UMI consensus sequences, while MiXCR performed V(D)J alignment. Using edgeR on replicate PBMC samples, clonotypes were called vaccine-responding if FDR was below 0.01 and the log2 fold change was above 5 up to day 15. CD4 or CD8 identity was assigned to each bulk clonotype according to whether the clonotype was present at higher abundance in the sequenced CD4 repertoire or the sequenced CD8 repertoire. TCRdb reprocessing: public reads trimmed at Q25 with fastp, clones called with MiXCR, in-frame beta chains kept. Merged by CDR3 protein, the rows form single entries marked with the most common genes and DNA. For this entry, the V and J calls and clone size follow TCRdb and not the study's own pipeline. The sample yields about 330,000 distinct CDR3 sequences; roughly 4.3% were counted once. 20% to 25% of the sample is taken by the ten largest.

About this clonotype: Its antigen specificity is not known. Per-nucleotide qualities are absent, and no much larger clonotype sits a single base away.

The sequencing used PBMCs, collected 5 days after the yellow fever booster vaccination. This TCR came from a man aged 18 to 29 who received the YFV17D yellow fever vaccine.

The DNA sequence reads TGTGCCAGCACCCGGAATTGGGAGACCCAGTACTTC. It is translated as CASTRNWETQYF. The chain uses TRBV12-3 or TRBV12-4 and TRBJ2-5; the D gene cannot be named for sure. The CDR3 runs 12 amino acids, cysteine and phenylalanine included. The only DNA kept is the CDR3, 36 bases in frame from the first base. V sheds 7 bases and J sheds 5 bases, leaving 11 bases between their ends.